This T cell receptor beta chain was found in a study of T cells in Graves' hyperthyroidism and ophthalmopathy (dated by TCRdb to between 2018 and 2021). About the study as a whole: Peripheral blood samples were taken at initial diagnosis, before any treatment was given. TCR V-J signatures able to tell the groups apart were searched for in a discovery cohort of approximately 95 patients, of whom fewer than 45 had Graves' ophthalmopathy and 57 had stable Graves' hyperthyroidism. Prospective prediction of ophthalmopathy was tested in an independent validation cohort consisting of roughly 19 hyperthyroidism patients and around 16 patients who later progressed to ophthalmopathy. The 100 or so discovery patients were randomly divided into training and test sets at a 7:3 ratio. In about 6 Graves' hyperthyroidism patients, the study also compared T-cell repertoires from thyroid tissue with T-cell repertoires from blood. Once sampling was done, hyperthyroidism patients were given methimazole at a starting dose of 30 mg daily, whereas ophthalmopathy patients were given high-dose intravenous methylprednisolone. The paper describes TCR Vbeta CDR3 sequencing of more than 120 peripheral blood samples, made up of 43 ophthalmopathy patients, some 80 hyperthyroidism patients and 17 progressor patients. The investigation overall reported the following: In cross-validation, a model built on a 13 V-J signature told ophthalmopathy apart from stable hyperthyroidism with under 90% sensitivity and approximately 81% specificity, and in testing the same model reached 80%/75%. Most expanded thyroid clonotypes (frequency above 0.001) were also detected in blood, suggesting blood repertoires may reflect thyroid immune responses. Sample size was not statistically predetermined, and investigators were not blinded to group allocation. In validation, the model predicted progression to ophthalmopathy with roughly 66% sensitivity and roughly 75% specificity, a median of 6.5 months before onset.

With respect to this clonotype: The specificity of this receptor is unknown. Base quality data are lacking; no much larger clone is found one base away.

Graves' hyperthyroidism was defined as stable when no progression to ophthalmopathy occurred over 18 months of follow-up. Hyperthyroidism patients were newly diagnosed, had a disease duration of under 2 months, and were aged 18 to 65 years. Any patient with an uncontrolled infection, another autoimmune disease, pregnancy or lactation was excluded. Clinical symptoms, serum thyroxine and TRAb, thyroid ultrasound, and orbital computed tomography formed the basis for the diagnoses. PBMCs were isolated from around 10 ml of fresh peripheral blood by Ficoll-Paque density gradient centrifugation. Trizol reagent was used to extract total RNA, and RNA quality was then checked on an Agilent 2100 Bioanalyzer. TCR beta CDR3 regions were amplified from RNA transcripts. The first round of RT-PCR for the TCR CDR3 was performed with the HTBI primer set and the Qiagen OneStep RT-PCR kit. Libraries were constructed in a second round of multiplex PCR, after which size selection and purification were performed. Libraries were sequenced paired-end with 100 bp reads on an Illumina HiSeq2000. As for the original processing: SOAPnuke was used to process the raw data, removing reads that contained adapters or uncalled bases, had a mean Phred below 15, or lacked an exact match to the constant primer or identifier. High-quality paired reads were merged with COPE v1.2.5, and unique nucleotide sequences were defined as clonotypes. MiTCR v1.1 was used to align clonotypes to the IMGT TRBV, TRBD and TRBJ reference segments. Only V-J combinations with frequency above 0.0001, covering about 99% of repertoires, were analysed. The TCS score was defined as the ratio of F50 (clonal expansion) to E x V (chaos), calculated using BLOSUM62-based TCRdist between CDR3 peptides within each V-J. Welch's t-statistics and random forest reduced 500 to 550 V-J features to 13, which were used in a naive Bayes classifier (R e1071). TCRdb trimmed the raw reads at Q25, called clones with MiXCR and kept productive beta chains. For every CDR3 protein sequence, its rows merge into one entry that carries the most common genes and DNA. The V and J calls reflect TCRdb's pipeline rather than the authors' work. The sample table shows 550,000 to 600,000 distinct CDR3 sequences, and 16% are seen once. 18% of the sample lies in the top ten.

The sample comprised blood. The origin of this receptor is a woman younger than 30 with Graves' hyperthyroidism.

CDR3 sequence: CASSLPDRGTYGYTF. The nucleotides read TGTGCCAGCAGCTTACCAGACAGGGGAACGTATGGCTACACCTTC. This chain joins TRBV7-9 to TRBJ1-2, with 8 bases matching TRBD1. After removal of 2 bases from V and 5 bases from J, the junction retains 7 bases not matched to a gene. Inclusive of the bounding cysteine and phenylalanine, the CDR3 is 15 residues long. Only the CDR3 DNA is retained, 45 bases long and in frame from the first base. The germline V gene encodes CDR1 SEHNR and CDR2 FQNEAQ (reference sequence). Here the CDR3 is joined to the reference TRBV7-9 and TRBJ1-2 genes, and the full variable domain is: DTGVSQNPRHKITKRGQNVTFRCDPISEHNRLYWYRQTLGQGPEFLTYFQNEAQLEKSRLLSDRFSAERPKGSFSTLEIQRTEQGDSAMYLCASSLPDRGTYGYTFGSGTRLTVV.